This TCR beta chain was profiled in a study of CD8+ T cells in alopecia areata. Study-level findings and limits: Especially in alopecia totalis/universalis, lesional scalp showed greater clonality than normal scalp did.

In regard to this clone: The target antigen is unknown.

Specified treatment: oral pan-JAK inhibitor, 5-10 mg twice daily. This CDR3 region has 15 residues. The germline V and J ends were trimmed by 0 bases and 6 bases, with 12 bases remaining between them. Germline CDR1 is SGHRS and CDR2 is YFSETQ. Sequencing templates came from extracted RNA that was reverse transcribed into cDNA. Some clones are missing from TCRdb's copy, which holds only in-frame ones; the method was immunoSEQ multiplex PCR. The sample lists 200,000 or so clones, roughly 50% occurring once. The specimen comprised CD4+ T cells sorted from blood, sampled at week 24, from a patient treated with tofacitinib. V usage is TRBV5-1 and J usage is TRBJ2-2; D is unresolved. The receptor's source is a human donor with alopecia areata. The CDR3 region has the DNA TGCGCCAGCAGCTTGGGACGGACGCTCGCCGGGGAGCTGTTTTTT. Its translation is CASSLGRTLAGELFF. The entire variable domain, with the rest obtained from reference TRBV5-1 and TRBJ2-2, is as follows: KAGVTQTPRYLIKTRGQQVTLSCSPISGHRSVSWYQQTPGQGLQFLFEYFSETQRNKGNFPGRFSGRQFSNSRSEMNVSTLELGDSALYLCASSLGRTLAGELFFGEGSRLTVL.